Reported below is one T cell receptor beta chain. As yet, its antigen is unknown. Using immunoSEQ multiplex PCR, the repertoire was profiled, and TCRdb retains in-frame clones only, with some absent. The profile shows approximately 70,000 clones, 85% of them singletons. The data belong to a study of OX40 agonist ivuxolimab in advanced cancers. Germline V CDR1 and CDR2: ENHRY, SYGVKD. V was cut by 2 bases and J by 2 bases, with 7 bases left in between. CDR3 size: 13 residues. Notes on the study in general: At 0.1 to 3.0 mg/kg and by week 6, CD4+ and CD8+ T cells in the blood had expanded clonally.

The starting material was CD4+ or CD8+ T cells sorted from blood, obtained in a trial of the OX40 agonist ivuxolimab. This TCR derives from an adult with an advanced solid tumor such as melanoma, head and neck, liver or kidney cancer. This chain joins TRBV10-3 and TRBJ2-7, with D tentatively TRBD2 (6 bases). The DNA of the CDR3 is TGTGCCATCAGTGAGGGGACTCCCTACGAGCAGTACTTC. As protein: CAISEGTPYEQYF.